This is a list of T cell receptor beta chains from one sample in a study of shared T cell receptors in the human thymus. The assay was immunoSEQ multiplex PCR, and TCRdb's table has in-frame clones only and misses some. The sample lists 500,000 to 750,000 clones; around 87% were seen once. This sample was also put to use in a study of human thymus T cells.

Specimen: thymocytes. The receptors were gathered from a boy younger than two with a congenital heart defect. Each CDR3 is given with its conserved first and last residue. The order of the fields is D gene, clone size, J gene, V gene, CDR3 DNA, CDR3 protein. D genes are given only for firm matches. Only some rows state a clone size, as once, few, many or a class for expanded clones.

TRBD2 | - | TRBJ2-7 | TRBV13 | TGTGCCAGCAGCTCGCTGGGACTAGCTCCCTACGAGCAGTACTTC | CASSSLGLAPYEQYF
- | - | TRBJ2-7 | TRBV7-9 | TGTGCCAGCAGCCTCGACACCTACGAGCAGTACTTC | CASSLDTYEQYF
TRBD1 | once | TRBJ1-5 | TRBV2 | TGTGCCAGCAGTTCAAATAAGGGACAGGGGGATCAGCCCCAGCATTTT | CASSSNKGQGDQPQHF
TRBD1 | few | TRBJ2-2 | TRBV2 | TGTGCCGGCAAGACAGGGGACGGCACCGGGGAGCTGTTTTTT | CAGKTGDGTGELFF
- | few | TRBJ2-7 | TRBV11-2 | TGTGCCAGCAGCTTAGAACCCTCGGGAGCTTACGAGCAGTACTTC | CASSLEPSGAYEQYF
- | - | TRBJ2-7 | TRBV12-2 | TGTGCAAGTCGCTTAGCGCTTCGACAGGGAGGCGAGCAGTACTTC | CASRLALRQGGEQYF
- | - | TRBJ2-2 | TRBV14 | TGTGCCAGCAGCCAAGGGGGGAGGCGTCGTATGAATTCCGGGGAGCTGTTTTTT | CASSQGGRRRMNSGELFF
- | - | TRBJ2-1 | TRBV2 | TGTGCCCAATCCCCCTCCGGCGGGGCTTACAATGAGCAGTTCTTC | CAQSPSGGAYNEQFF
- | - | TRBJ2-2 | TRBV6-1 | TGTGCCAGCAGTGAATGGGGCGGCTCGAACACCGGGGAGCTGTTTTTT | CASSEWGGSNTGELFF
- | - | TRBJ2-1 | TRBV15 | TGTGCCACCAGCAGAGATCGTATGAGCTCCTACAATGAGCAGTTCTTC | CATSRDRMSSYNEQFF
- | - | TRBJ1-3 | TRBV7-2 | TGTGCCAGCAGCTTAGCGGGCGGGAAGGCGGTCTCTCGGTCTGGAAACACCATATATTTT | CASSLAGGKAVSRSGNTIYF
TRBD2 | - | TRBJ2-7 | TRBV5-5 | TGTGCCAGCAGCTACAGGACTAGCCTTGAGCAGTACTTC | CASSYRTSLEQYF
- | - | TRBJ2-7 | TRBV25-1 | TGTGCCAGCAGTCCTCCCCGGGGAACCTCCGAGCAGTACTTC | CASSPPRGTSEQYF
- | - | TRBJ2-4 | TRBV4-1 | TGCGCCAGCAGCCAGGGGGGGGCCAGTACTGTAAACATTCAGTACTTC | CASSQGGASTVNIQYF
TRBD2 | - | TRBJ2-7 | TRBV10-1 | TGCGCCAGCAGCCCGACTAGCGGGAGGCACGAGCAGTACTTC | CASSPTSGRHEQYF
TRBD2 | - | TRBJ2-1 | TRBV27 | TGTGCCAGCAGCCTATGGGCTAGCGGGCACAATGAGCAGTTCTTC | CASSLWASGHNEQFF
TRBD2 | - | TRBJ2-7 | TRBV30 | TGTGCCTGGAGTGTAGGACTAGCGGGATTTGGCTACGAGCAGTACTTC | CAWSVGLAGFGYEQYF
- | - | TRBJ1-4 | TRBV19 | TGTGCCAGTAGTATGGGCCACCCCGTCCTGTTTTTT | CASSMGHPVLFF
- | - | TRBJ1-1 | TRBV4-2 | TGTGCCAGCAGCCAACAACCTCGGACAGAAGCTTTCTTT | CASSQQPRTEAFF
TRBD1 | - | TRBJ2-2 | TRBV4-3 | TGCGCCAGCAGCCGAGAAGCCGTTGGACAGGGGGCAGCCGGGGAGCTGTTTTTT | CASSREAVGQGAAGELFF
- | once | TRBJ2-7 | TRBV7-9 | TGTGCCAGCAGCGGGGGCGGGGGTCCGGGCGACAGCTCCTACGAGCAGTACTTC | CASSGGGGPGDSSYEQYF
TRBD2 | - | TRBJ2-1 | TRBV4-1 | TGCGCCAGCAGCCAAGATTGGGGGGACCAGCGGGATACCGATGAGCAGTTCTTC | CASSQDWGDQRDTDEQFF
- | - | TRBJ2-1 | TRBV6-5 | TGTGCCAGCAGTTACGTCAACCTAGCCAAGTACAATGAGCAGTTCTTC | CASSYVNLAKYNEQFF
- | - | TRBJ1-1 | TRBV27 | TGTGCCAGCAGTTTATCCCCCGAGGAGACTGAAGCTTTCTTT | CASSLSPEETEAFF
TRBD2 | - | TRBJ2-5 | TRBV7-2 | TGTGCCAGCAGCTTAGCGCGGGCTAGCGGGAACCAAGAGACCCAGTACTTC | CASSLARASGNQETQYF
TRBD2 | - | TRBJ2-2 | TRBV4-3 | TGCGCCAGCAGCCAAGATCTGGCGGGAGAAATGAACACCGGGGAGCTGTTTTTT | CASSQDLAGEMNTGELFF
- | - | TRBJ2-1 | TRBV13 | TGTGCCAGCGCCCACCGGGGAAGCCCCATGAATGAGCAGTTCTTC | CASAHRGSPMNEQFF
- | few | TRBJ1-4 | TRBV12-2 | TGTGCAAGTCGCTCGCGCACCCATCCGATAATTTTGGAGGAAAAACTGTTTTTT | CASRSRTHPIILEEKLFF
- | - | TRBJ2-7 | TRBV13 | TGTGCCAGCAGCTTAGGGGGGAGCTCCTACGAGCAGTACTTC | CASSLGGSSYEQYF
- | - | TRBJ2-7 | TRBV27 | TGTGCCACCCAGACTAACTACGAGCAGTACTTC | CATQTNYEQYF
- | - | TRBJ2-7 | TRBV30 | TGTGCCTGGGCCCCCGTAGTGAGGGAGCAGTACTTC | CAWAPVVREQYF
- | - | TRBJ2-1 | TRBV19 | TGTGCCAGTAGTATCCTCCGGGGCTCCTACAATGAGCAGTTCTTC | CASSILRGSYNEQFF
- | few | TRBJ2-7 | TRBV21-1 | TGTGCCAGCAGCACCAATAGCGGGTGGGTCTACGAGCAGTACTTC | CASSTNSGWVYEQYF
TRBD2 | - | TRBJ2-2 | TRBV6-5 | TGTGCCAGCTCCCCCACCGGGGGGACCGGGGAGCTGTTTTTT | CASSPTGGTGELFF
- | - | TRBJ1-1 | TRBV15 | TGTGCCACCAGCATGCCGGGCTCCCTAAGGGGCACTGAAGCTTTCTTT | CATSMPGSLRGTEAFF
TRBD1 | - | TRBJ2-2 | TRBV29-1 | TGCAGCGCCTCACGTTACCGGGACAGGGGGCACAACACCGGGGAGCTGTTTTTT | CSASRYRDRGHNTGELFF
- | - | TRBJ1-2 | TRBV2 | TGTGCCAGCAGTGAAAGGGAGGTAGGCAGCTACACCTTC | CASSEREVGSYTF
TRBD1 | - | TRBJ1-2 | TRBV2 | TGTGCCAGCAGTGAACCGGCCAAGACAGGGCACGGCTACACCTTC | CASSEPAKTGHGYTF